The next 14 T cell receptor beta chains were all read from a single sample in a study of cytotoxic CD8 clonotypes in ibrutinib-treated CLL. Profiling relied on immunoSEQ multiplex PCR, and the TCRdb table lists in-frame clones only, not all of them. The data contain 200,000 or so clones, more than 75% of them singletons. The material sequenced was PBMCs, taken after 12 months of ibrutinib treatment. The receptors come from a human donor with chronic lymphocytic leukemia.

The sample holds one count of this clone. The J gene is TRBJ1-3, the V gene TRBV25-1; a weak D match, TRBD1 (5 bases). Trimming shortened V by 4 bases and J by 1 base, and 8 bases separated the two germline ends. Germline V gene data show CDR1 as MGHDK and CDR2 as SYGVNS. This CDR3 is built from 14 residues. CDR3 nucleotide sequence: TGTGCCAGCAGTGCGGCAGGGTCTGGAAACACCATATATTTT. It yields the protein CASSAAGSGNTIYF.

V and J are TRBV25-1 and TRBJ2-1; 8 bases fit TRBD2. V shed 4 bases, J shed 15 bases, and the junction held 17 bases outside the gene matches. Germline-derived CDR1 and CDR2 are MGHDK and SYGVNS. This CDR3 contains 15 residues. As DNA, the CDR3 is TGTGCCAGCAGTGGGACAGCCGGGACTAGGGTGTCGCCGTTCTTC. It yields the protein CASSGTAGTRVSPFF.

The chain couples TRBV18 to TRBJ2-2; 12 bases map to TRBD2. Germline V gene data show CDR1 as KGHSH and CDR2 as LQKENI. V shed 5 bases, J shed 4 bases, and the junction held 17 bases outside the gene matches. There are 20 residues in the CDR3. DNA of the CDR3: TGTGCCAGCTCATCCACCCTTCCCCGACTAGCGGGAGCGGTCACCGGGGAGCTGTTTTTT. It is translated as CASSSTLPRLAGAVTGELFF.

The chain is built from TRBV6-5 and TRBJ2-7, with D perhaps given as TRBD1 or TRBD2 (5 bases each). The CDR3 sequence is 14 residues long. Germline CDR1 reads MNHEY; CDR2 reads SVGAGI. Trimming pared 2 bases from V and 2 bases from J, leaving 10 bases between. The CDR3 nucleotides read TGTGCCAGCAGTTACGAGGGGACCGCCTACGAGCAGTACTTC. Protein product: CASSYEGTAYEQYF.

The gene calls are TRBV2 and TRBJ2-3; TRBD1 matches 9 bases. The germline V gene encodes CDR1 SNHLY and CDR2 FYNNEI. There are 13 residues in the CDR3. V gave up 9 bases and J gave up 6 bases; unmatched junction bases: 7. CDR3 DNA sequence: TGTGCCAGTGCGGGACAGGGAGGGGATACGCAGTATTTT. It codes for CASAGQGGDTQYF.

The chain recombines TRBV15 with TRBJ1-2; perhaps TRBD1 as D (6 bases). V shed 6 bases and J shed 5 bases, with 16 bases lying between them. The CDR3 extends over 14 amino acids. CDR1 is LNHNV and CDR2 is YYDKDF in the germline V gene (reference sequence). CDR3 coding DNA: TGTGCCACCAGTCCGAGGGGGGACGGGTATGGCTACACCTTC. It specifies CATSPRGDGYGYTF. Looking up the rest from reference TRBV15 and TRBJ1-2 gives the full variable domain: DAMVIQNPRYQVTQFGKPVTLSCSQTLNHNVMYWYQQKSSQAPKLLFHYYDKDFNNEADTPDNFQSRRPNTSFCFLDIRSPGLGDTAMYLCATSPRGDGYGYTFGSGTRLTVV.

In nucleotides, the CDR3 is TGTGCCACCAGCAGTGGGCAGACTAGCGGATCTACAGATACGCAGTATTTT. Its protein is CATSSGQTSGSTDTQYF. The rearrangement links TRBV15 to TRBJ2-3, with 9 bases identical to TRBD2. Trimming cost V 3 bases and J 3 bases; bases outside gene matches: 10. The CDR3 loop spans 17 amino acids. The V gene's germline CDR1 is LNHNV and CDR2 YYDKDF (reference sequence).

This clone was counted a few times. The chain joins TRBV7-8 to TRBJ2-7; weak D call: TRBD2 (5 bases). With 2 bases removed from V and 3 bases from J, the gap between germline ends came to 8 bases. The length of the CDR3 is 13 residues. Germline CDR1 and CDR2: SGHVS and FQNEAQ. This chain's CDR3 is CASSLLAHYEQYF. The CDR3 DNA reads TGTGCCAGCAGCTTACTAGCCCACTACGAGCAGTACTTC. Full variable domain (outside the CDR3, taken from reference TRBV7-8 and TRBJ2-7): GAGVSQSPRYKVAKRGQDVALRCDPISGHVSLFWYQQALGQGPEFLTYFQNEAQLDKSGLPSDRFFAERPEGSVSTLKIQRTQQEDSAVYLCASSLLAHYEQYFGPGTRLTVT.

V and J are TRBV7-6 and TRBJ2-7, with D possibly being TRBD1 (5 bases). Trimming took off 3 bases at V and 2 bases at J, with 14 bases between the two ends. Germline CDR1 reads SGHVS; CDR2 reads FNYEAQ. The CDR3 contains 15 residues. CDR3 in DNA: TGTGCCAGCAGCTTGGCCCTGGCCAGGGCCTACGAGCAGTACTTC. Its translation is CASSLALARAYEQYF.

The J gene is TRBJ1-3, the V gene TRBV5-4; D is unresolved. This CDR3 contains 16 residues. V lost 5 bases, J lost 0 bases, and 15 bases lay in between. Germline V gives CDR1 SGHNT, CDR2 YYREEE (reference sequence). The CDR3 region has the DNA TGTGCCAGCAGTACGGGCGGCAGCTACTCTGGAAACACCATATATTTT. Residues: CASSTGGSYSGNTIYF.

Concerning this clone: One end of the junction fails to match germline, which may point to a read error. The V and J genes are TRBV6-1 and TRBJ1-2; 12 positions match TRBD1. There are 14 residues in the CDR3. The germline V gene has CDR1 MNHNS and CDR2 SASEGT. The CDR3 DNA reads as TGTGCCACCAGTGGGGACAGGGGGCTCGATGGCTACACCTTC. It specifies CATSGDRGLDGYTF.

V usage is TRBV7-9 and J usage is TRBJ2-5; D is ambiguous. V shed 3 bases and J shed 5 bases, with 7 bases lying between them. Germline loops: CDR1 SEHNR, CDR2 FQNEAQ (reference sequence). The CDR3 covers 12 residues. The CDR3 DNA reads TGTGCCAGCAGCTTGGAGTGGGAGACCCAGTACTTC. Translating it yields CASSLEWETQYF.

This chain links TRBV19 with TRBJ2-7; D is possibly TRBD1 (6 bases). Trimming stripped 6 bases from V and 3 bases from J, with 18 bases between. The germline CDR1 and CDR2 sequences are LNHDA and SQIVND (reference sequence). The CDR3 has 15 residues. The CDR3 protein is CASRVQGYGIYEQYF. CDR3 bases: TGTGCCAGTAGGGTACAGGGATATGGTATCTACGAGCAGTACTTC.

This chain joins TRBV11-2 and TRBJ1-2; D unclear. The CDR3 is 13 residues long. V was clipped by 3 bases and J by 8 bases, with 13 bases between them. Germline CDR1 and CDR2: SGHAT and FQNNGV. The CDR3 loop is CASSFAGEYGYTF. The CDR3 bases are TGTGCCAGCAGCTTCGCCGGGGAATACGGCTACACCTTC.